These 5 T cell receptor beta chains originate from one sample sequenced in a study of blood T cell repertoires in COVID-19. Some clones are missing from TCRdb's copy, which holds only in-frame ones; the method was immunoSEQ multiplex PCR. Here the sample spans 150,000 to 200,000 clones, about nine tenths being singletons. The sequenced material came from PBMCs or T cells enriched from blood (not recorded which). These receptors were obtained from a young woman who had recovered from COVID-19.

V and J are TRBV3-1 (or the pseudogene TRBV3-2) and TRBJ1-1; maybe TRBD1 (6 bases). Germline CDR1 and CDR2: LGHDT and YNNKEL (reference sequence). The CDR3 contains 11 residues. The V end was cut by 4 bases, the J end by 8 bases, with 8 bases between. CDR3 residues: CASSRGTEAFF. The CDR3 bases are TGTGCCAGCAGCCGAGGGACAGAAGCTTTCTTT.

This rearrangement joins TRBV10-1 to TRBJ2-1; perhaps TRBD2 as D (5 bases). The CDR3 length is 14 residues. The V gene lost 3 bases and the J gene lost 2 bases, with 8 bases spanning the gap. CDR1 is WNHNN, CDR2 SYGVQD, per germline (reference sequence). CDR3 sequence (DNA): TGCGCCAGCAGTGAAGGGAGTCCCTACAATGAGCAGTTCTTC. Translating it yields CASSEGSPYNEQFF.

This clone turned up a few times. The chain recombines TRBV5-1 with TRBJ1-4, with D possibly being TRBD1 (5 bases). Trimming removed 4 bases at V and 5 bases at J, with 15 bases between. The CDR3 is 15 amino acids. The germline gives CDR1 SGHRS, CDR2 YFSETQ. As DNA, the CDR3 is TGCGCCAGCAGCCTGGAGAGCAGGGCAAATGAAAAACTGTTTTTT. It codes for CASSLESRANEKLFF.

This clone has only a few counts. The chain employs TRBV7-9 and TRBJ1-3; D is uncertain. This CDR3 comprises 13 residues. The germline V gene has CDR1 SEHNR and CDR2 FQNEAQ (reference sequence). V lost 1 base, J lost 4 bases, and 5 bases lay in between. This chain's CDR3 is CASSLVSGNTIYF. CDR3 sequence (DNA): TGTGCCAGCAGCTTAGTATCGGGAAACACCATATATTTT.

The V and J genes are TRBV11-2 and TRBJ1-1, with 9 positions matching TRBD1. The CDR3 is 16 residues long. V lost 4 bases to trimming and J lost 9 bases; unmatched junction nucleotides: 15. Per germline, CDR1 SGHAT and CDR2 FQNNGV. CDR3 sequence: CASSSNRDRAGGKAFF. In DNA form, the CDR3 reads TGTGCCAGCAGCTCAAACCGGGACAGGGCAGGGGGGAAAGCTTTCTTT.